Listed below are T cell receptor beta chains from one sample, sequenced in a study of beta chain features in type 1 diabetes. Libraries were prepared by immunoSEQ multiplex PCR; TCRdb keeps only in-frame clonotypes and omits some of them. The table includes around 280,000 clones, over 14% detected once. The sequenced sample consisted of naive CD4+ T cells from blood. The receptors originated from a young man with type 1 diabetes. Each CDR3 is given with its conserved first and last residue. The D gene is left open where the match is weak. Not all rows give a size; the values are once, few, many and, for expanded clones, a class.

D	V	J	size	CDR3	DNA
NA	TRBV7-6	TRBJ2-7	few	CASSLRGSVEQYF	TGTGCCAGCAGCTTAAGAGGGAGTGTCGAGCAGTACTTC
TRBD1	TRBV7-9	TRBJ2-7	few	CASSRDRPYEQYF	TGTGCCAGCAGCCGGGACAGACCCTACGAGCAGTACTTC
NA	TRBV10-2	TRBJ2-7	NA	CASSDPNISYEQYF	TGCGCCAGCAGTGATCCTAATATCTCCTACGAGCAGTACTTC
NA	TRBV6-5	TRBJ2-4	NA	CASSRGLAKNIQYF	TGTGCCAGCAGTCGGGGACTGGCGAAAAACATTCAGTACTTC
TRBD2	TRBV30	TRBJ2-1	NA	CAWSSPLAGGHNEQFF	TGTGCCTGGAGTTCGCCCTTAGCGGGGGGGCACAATGAGCAGTTCTTC
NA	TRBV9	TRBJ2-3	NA	CASSVGGTHTDTQYF	TGTGCCAGCAGCGTAGGCGGTACCCACACAGATACGCAGTATTTT
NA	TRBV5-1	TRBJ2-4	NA	CASSLVGGENIQYF	TGCGCCAGCAGCTTGGTTGGAGGGGAAAACATTCAGTACTTC
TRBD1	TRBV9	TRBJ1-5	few	CASSVGQGVGQPQHF	TGTGCCAGCAGCGTGGGACAGGGGGTCGGTCAGCCCCAGCATTTT
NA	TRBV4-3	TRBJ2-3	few	CASSQGWRRADTQYF	TGCGCCAGCAGCCAGGGTTGGCGGAGAGCAGATACGCAGTATTTT
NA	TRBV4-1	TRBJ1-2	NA	CASSQDLQGRGGYTF	TGCGCCAGCAGCCAAGATTTGCAGGGGAGGGGTGGCTACACCTTC
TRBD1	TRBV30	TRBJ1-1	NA	CAWSVQGLAEAFF	TGTGCCTGGAGTGTACAGGGGTTGGCTGAAGCTTTCTTT
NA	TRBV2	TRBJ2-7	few	CASSSTYEQYF	TGTGCCAGCAGTTCAACTTACGAGCAGTACTTC
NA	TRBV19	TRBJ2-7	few	CASSPGYEQYF	TGTGCCAGTAGTCCCGGCTACGAGCAGTACTTC
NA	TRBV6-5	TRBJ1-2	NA	CASGSLADLLRYTF	TGTGCCAGCGGGTCCCTAGCAGATCTTCTACGGTACACCTTC
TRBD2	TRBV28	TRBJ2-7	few	CASSLTSGAYEQYF	TGTGCCAGCAGTTTAACTAGCGGTGCCTACGAGCAGTACTTC
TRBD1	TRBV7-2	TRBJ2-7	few	CASSHAGTAFEQYF	TGTGCCAGCAGCCATGCCGGGACAGCTTTCGAGCAGTACTTC
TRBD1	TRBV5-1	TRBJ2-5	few	CASSFGTGALDQETQYF	TGCGCCAGCAGCTTCGGGACAGGGGCATTGGACCAAGAGACCCAGTACTTC
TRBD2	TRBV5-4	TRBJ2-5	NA	CASSAGLPLETQYF	TGTGCCAGCAGCGCGGGACTACCACTTGAGACCCAGTACTTC
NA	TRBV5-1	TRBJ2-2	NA	CASSFSLLPGELFF	TGCGCCAGCAGTTTCTCCCTGCTACCCGGGGAGCTGTTTTTT
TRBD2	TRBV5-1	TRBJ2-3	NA	CASSLTSGYTDTQYF	TGCGCCAGCAGCTTGACTAGCGGCTACACAGATACGCAGTATTTT
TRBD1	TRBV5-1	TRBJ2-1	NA	CASSLARDREYNEQFF	TGCGCCAGCAGCTTGGCCCGGGACAGGGAATACAATGAGCAGTTCTTC
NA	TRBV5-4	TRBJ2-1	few	CASSSWAASYNEQFF	TGTGCCAGCAGCTCCTGGGCAGCCTCCTACAATGAGCAGTTCTTC
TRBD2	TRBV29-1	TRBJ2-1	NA	CSASGRLYNEQFF	TGCAGCGCAAGCGGGAGACTGTACAATGAGCAGTTCTTC
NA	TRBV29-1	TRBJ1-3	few	CSVNFGGIDTIYF	TGCAGCGTAAATTTCGGGGGTATAGACACCATATATTTT